The T cell receptor beta chain described here comes from a study of cytomegalovirus exposure and HLA in healthy donors. The CDR3 spans 15 residues. The germline V gene encodes CDR1 KGHSH and CDR2 LQKENI. A multiplex PCR was run with 60 Vbeta primers and 13 Jbeta primers. Using immunoSEQ multiplex PCR, the repertoire was profiled, and TCRdb retains in-frame clones only, with some absent. The sample has 55,000 to 80,000 clones, about 74% seen once; the top ten hold about a fifth. Whole-study results and caveats: TCR beta chains numbering under 200 were designated cytomegalovirus-associated. Through in vitro validation, three CMV-associated chains were shown to be specific for CMV antigens. Later work showed greater clonal expansion in HLA-associated TCR beta chains than in equally common others.

Only one count was recorded for this clone. Its antigen is unknown. Its ends do not fully match the called genes, so a read error is possible. This clonotype was obtained from a woman in her 30s in good health and CMV-seropositive. The sequenced material came from PBMCs. The chain joins TRBV18 to TRBJ2-7; 7 bases line up with TRBD2. CDR3 protein: CTSSPPAGPFYEQYF. CDR3 bases: TGTACCAGCTCACCACCAGCGGGACCCTTCTACGAGCAGTACTTC.